This T cell receptor (beta chain) is from a study of blood T cells in healthy people across ages. Points from the study as a whole: Naive T cell percentage showed a strong correlation with TCR beta diversity. The study regarded diversity estimates from one million T cells as underestimates. Since the PBMCs were unsorted, naive and antigen-experienced cells could not be conclusively compared. Versus aged donors, long-lived donors had higher diversity and more naive CD4+ cells.

On this clonotype: Its antigen is still unknown.

Germline V gene sequence: CDR1 ENHRY, CDR2 SYGVKD. Deletions cut 6 bases from V and 8 bases from J, with 19 bases between. The CDR3 spans 14 residues. A J-beta primer mix and a sample-barcoded 5' primer were used in a second PCR of about 7 to 12 cycles. TCRdb passed the 5' RACE reads through MiXCR, listing each CDR3 protein once. Here the sample spans about 1.8 million distinct CDR3 sequences, around half being singletons. Sequencing was performed on blood. This TCR was sampled from a middle-aged woman in good health. The genes are TRBV10-3 and TRBJ1-2; possibly TRBD1 for D (6 bases). The CDR3 DNA reads as TGTGCCATCAGCCCTCCGGGGGGCCCGGGAGGCTACACCTTC. Its translation: CAISPPGGPGGYTF.